This T cell receptor (beta chain) was captured by sequencing in a study of blood T cell repertoires in COVID-19. As for the study in general: Sites across the United States, Italy and Spain contributed samples from acute and convalescent COVID-19. PBMCs, B-cell-depleted T cells, or T cells were the source of the cDNA or gDNA that made up the material.

Germline CDR1 reads LGHDT; CDR2 reads YNNKEL (reference sequence). V lost 0 bases and J 4 bases, leaving 7 bases between the germline ends. This CDR3 contains 13 residues. In the original workflow: By means of reference gene primer amplification, nucleated cell counts were estimated. Here immunoSEQ multiplex PCR was the method, and the copy in TCRdb shows in-frame clones only, minus some. The D gene and trimming were derived from the DNA, and the V and J assignments and clone size from that table. This sample carries 60,000 to 85,000 clones, 90% to 95% of them seen once, and the ten largest clones take roughly 7.3%. One Seattle source followed patients from active infection through their disease course.

The TCR originated in a man aged 40-49 years with COVID-19, enrolled during active disease. The chain links TRBV3-1 (or the pseudogene TRBV3-2) to TRBJ2-7; D not certain. The sample consisted of peripheral blood. CDR3 protein: CASSQDLNYEQYF. Written as DNA, the CDR3 is TGTGCCAGCAGCCAAGACCTAAATTACGAGCAGTACTTC.